Described below is a single TCR beta chain sequence and its context. The CDR3 contains 16 residues. The V end lost 0 bases, the J end lost 2 bases, and 14 bases lay between the germline ends. The germline CDR1 and CDR2 sequences are SGHRS and YFSETQ. The data belong to a study of blood T cell repertoires in COVID-19. Study background: Samples representing acute and convalescent COVID-19 were sourced from the United States, Italy and Spain. The cDNA or gDNA used as material had been derived from T cells, B-cell-depleted T cells, or PBMCs.

Authors' methods: The authors estimated nucleated cell counts from reference gene primer amplification. Clones were read by immunoSEQ multiplex PCR, and TCRdb kept only the in-frame ones, dropping some. V and J calls and clone size are as listed in that table; D and trimming were resolved from the DNA. The repertoire holds about 210,000 clones, with 83% as singletons. V gene TRBV5-1 combines with J gene TRBJ2-5, with TRBD1 as a possible D gene (7 bases). The sequenced sample consisted of peripheral blood. The clonotype comes from a woman between 45 and 65 years old with acute or convalescent COVID-19. The CDR3 protein is CASSLEGAAGQETQYF. For the CDR3, the DNA is TGCGCCAGCAGCTTGGAGGGGGCGGCGGGGCAAGAGACCCAGTACTTC.